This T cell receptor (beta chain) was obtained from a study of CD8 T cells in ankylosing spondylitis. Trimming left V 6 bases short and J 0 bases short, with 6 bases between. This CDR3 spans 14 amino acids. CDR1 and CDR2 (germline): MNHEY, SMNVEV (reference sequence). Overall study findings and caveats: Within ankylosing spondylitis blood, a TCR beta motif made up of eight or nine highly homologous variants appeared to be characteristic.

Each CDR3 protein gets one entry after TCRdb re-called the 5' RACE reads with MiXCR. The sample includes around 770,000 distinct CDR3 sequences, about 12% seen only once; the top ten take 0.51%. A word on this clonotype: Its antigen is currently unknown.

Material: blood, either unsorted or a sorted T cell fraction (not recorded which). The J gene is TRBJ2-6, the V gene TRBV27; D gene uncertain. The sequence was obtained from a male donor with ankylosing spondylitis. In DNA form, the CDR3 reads TGTGCCAGCAGGGCCTCCTCTGGGGCCAACGTCCTGACTTTC. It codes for CASRASSGANVLTF.